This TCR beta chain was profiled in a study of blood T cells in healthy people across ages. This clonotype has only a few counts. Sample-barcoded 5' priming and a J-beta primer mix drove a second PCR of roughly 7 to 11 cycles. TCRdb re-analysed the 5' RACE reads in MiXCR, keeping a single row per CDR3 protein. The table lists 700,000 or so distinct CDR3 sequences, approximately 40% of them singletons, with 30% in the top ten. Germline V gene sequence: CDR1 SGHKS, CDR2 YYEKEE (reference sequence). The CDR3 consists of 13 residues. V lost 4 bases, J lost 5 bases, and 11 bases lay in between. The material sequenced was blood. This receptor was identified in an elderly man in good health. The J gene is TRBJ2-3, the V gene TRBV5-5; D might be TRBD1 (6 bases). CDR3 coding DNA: TGTGCCAGCAGCCAGGGGTCAGTAGATACGCAGTATTTT. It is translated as CASSQGSVDTQYF.